This T cell receptor beta chain was sequenced in a study of T cell clonotyping in hematopoietic cell transplantation (dated by TCRdb to about 2021). In terms of the full investigation: A total of under 150 blood samples were collected in the study from approximately 32 consecutive transplant recipients and their related donors. Recruitment of patients ran from late 2015 to early 2017, and follow-up continued until late 2020 or until death. Study-level results and caveats: After transplant, TCR diversity in recipients dropped, and pathologically expanded clonotypes climbed progressively between day 30 and day 180. The sample size was limited and the cells went unsorted, which meant the CD4 and CD8 repertoire contributions could not be told apart. Recipient repertoires showed only a small fraction of overlap with donor repertoires, and over 97% appeared de novo at the given depth. Inverse Simpson Index values from donors and from recipients before transplant predicted broader TCR repertoire diversity after transplant.

V and J are trimmed by 8 bases and 4 bases, and the gene matches miss 12 bases of the junction. The germline V gene (reference sequence) gives CDR1 as LNHDA and CDR2 as SQIVND. From cysteine to phenylalanine, the CDR3 is 15 amino acids long. Of all the DNA, just the CDR3 is kept, 45 bases in frame from base 1. Blood samples for TCR beta sequencing were provided by related transplant donors. Nuclei Lysis Solution was used to extract genomic DNA from fresh or cryopreserved unfractionated peripheral blood mononuclear cells. About this clone: The antigen this receptor binds is unknown. No base quality values were provided; no much bigger clone lies one nucleotide off.

The immunoSEQ assay, a bias-controlled multiplex PCR using V- and J-specific primers, was used to amplify TCR beta CDR3 regions from genomic DNA. In a second PCR step, a proprietary barcode and Illumina adapter sequences were attached to the CDR3 amplicons. An Illumina MiSeq instrument was used to sequence the CDR3 libraries. Turning to the authors' computational methods: Export and quality control were handled in immunoSEQ Analyzer 3.0, while downstream analyses relied on R Bioconductor and Immunarch. Only productive rearrangements within the normalized downsampled data set were used in the calculation of repertoire metrics. Pathologically expanded clonotypes were defined as those larger than 5 templates in the normalized cohort. Repertoire diversity was measured with the Inverse Simpson Index. To capture all clonotypes, the CMV-specificity analyses were run on the non-normalized data set. TCRdb retrieved this table from immuneACCESS and kept in-frame rearrangements only. Not all clones are present; in checked studies, unresolved V genes account for under half, and no reason is known for the remainder. V, J and clone size are taken as reported in that table, and D and trimming were inferred from the DNA itself. This sample lists 37,000 or so clones; roughly 88% were detected once. The ten largest clones represent approximately 2% of the sample.

The receptor was isolated from a middle-aged woman in good health. Some clones in this sample may be carry-over from other donors' samples. Specimen: peripheral blood mononuclear cells. This receptor chain uses TRBV19 and TRBJ2-7; 9 central nucleotides agree with TRBD1. The nucleotides read TGTGCCAGTGCTTTCACGGGACAGGGTCTTTACGAGCAGTACTTC. This yields the protein CASAFTGQGLYEQYF.